The source of this TCR beta chain is a study of T cells expressing NK-cell markers. This CDR3 spans 16 amino acids. From germline, CDR1 is MNHNY and CDR2 SVGAGI (reference sequence). TCRdb reprocessed the 5' RACE reads, keeping one entry per CDR3 protein, no DNA. In all, the sample yields under 600,000 distinct CDR3 sequences. The specimen sequenced was blood T cells: a sorted CD56 or NKG2C T cell subset, CD4+ or CD8+ T cells, or bulk PBMC T cells (not recorded which). The chain recombines TRBV6-6 with TRBJ1-3. This TCR was recovered from a woman aged 50 to 60 in good health. CDR3 in amino acids: CASSLGPRSSGNTIYF.